These 30 T cell receptor beta chains were all obtained from the same sample, sequenced in a study of blood T cell repertoires in COVID-19. The data were produced by immunoSEQ multiplex PCR, yet TCRdb's version contains in-frame clones alone and is incomplete. Counted here are roughly 190,000 clones, 70% to 90% occurring once; the ten biggest clones make up 1.1%. The sample comprised peripheral blood. These receptors originate from a man between 25 and 39 years old with acute or convalescent COVID-19.

The V and J genes are TRBV5-4 and TRBJ2-7; the D gene is possibly TRBD1 (6 bases). Germline CDR1 and CDR2: SGHNT and YYREEE (reference sequence). The CDR3 has 14 amino acids. Trimming removed 4 bases at V and 7 bases at J, with 18 bases between. The CDR3 nucleotides read TGTGCCAGCAGCGAGGCCCAGGGGCGTACTGAGCAGTACTTC. Translation gives CASSEAQGRTEQYF.

This clone was picked up a small number of times. V and J are TRBV9 and TRBJ2-3; D gene unclear. The ends were cut back, 2 bases at V and 4 bases at J, with 2 bases in the middle. Germline CDR1 reads SGDLS; CDR2 reads YYNGEE. The CDR3 has 11 residues. CDR3 nucleotides: TGTGCCAGCAGCGTCGCAGATACGCAGTATTTT. Its protein is CASSVADTQYF.

J is TRBJ1-2 and V is TRBV27; no clear D. Trimming pared 3 bases from V and 8 bases from J, leaving 13 bases between. This CDR3 is built from 13 residues. Looked up from germline, CDR1 is MNHEY and CDR2 is SMNVEV (reference sequence). CDR3 sequence reads: CASSFRNDRGYTF. In DNA, the CDR3 is TGTGCCAGCAGTTTCAGGAACGATCGGGGCTACACCTTC.

V and J are TRBV30 and TRBJ2-2, with TRBD1 as a possible D gene (5 bases). V shed 0 bases and J shed 0 bases, with 8 bases lying between them. Germline loops: CDR1 GTSNPN, CDR2 SVGIG (reference sequence). The CDR3 runs 15 residues. The CDR3 reads CAWSVWTSNTGELFF. The CDR3 DNA is TGTGCCTGGAGTGTTTGGACATCGAACACCGGGGAGCTGTTTTTT.

The chain has TRBV10-3 and TRBJ1-1; D unresolved. Trimming took 10 bases from V and 5 from J, leaving 17 bases between them. This CDR3 spans 13 amino acids. CDR1 ENHRY and CDR2 SYGVKD come from the germline V gene. The CDR3 bases are TGTGCCACAACTCCCCGGGTTGAGACTGAAGCTTTCTTT. It encodes CATTPRVETEAFF.

The genes are TRBV5-1 and TRBJ1-6; the D gene is possibly TRBD1 (5 bases). This CDR3 is 11 amino acids long. V dropped 6 bases and J dropped 8 bases, with 6 bases sitting between them. CDR1 and CDR2 (germline): SGHRS, YFSETQ. The chain's CDR3 is CASIGDSPLHF. DNA for the CDR3: TGCGCCAGCATAGGGGATTCACCCCTCCACTTT.

The V call is TRBV5-1, the J call TRBJ2-1; 8 bases map to TRBD2. The germline V gene encodes CDR1 SGHRS and CDR2 YFSETQ. V lost 6 bases to trimming and J lost 8 bases; unmatched junction nucleotides: 13. The CDR3 runs to 15 residues. Here the CDR3 reads CASNPTPGGGYEQFF. The CDR3 DNA is TGCGCCAGCAACCCCACCCCCGGGGGGGGGTATGAGCAGTTCTTC.

V gene TRBV4-1 combines with J gene TRBJ1-6, with D maybe TRBD1 (6 bases). CDR1 and CDR2 from the germline V gene are MGHRA and YSYEKL. This CDR3 has 16 residues. The ends were cut back, 0 bases at V and 8 bases at J, with 14 bases in the middle. Written as DNA, the CDR3 is TGCGCCAGCAGCCAAGATATGGCAGGGGTGTATTCACCCCTCCACTTT. Translated, it gives CASSQDMAGVYSPLHF.

This chain joins TRBV5-4 and TRBJ1-6; D uncertain. The CDR3 runs 17 residues. CDR1 is SGHNT and CDR2 is YYREEE in the germline V gene (reference sequence). Between the trimmed V and J ends, which lost 0 bases and 9 bases, there was a span of 19 bases. The CDR3 spells CASSLDSRRVSGSPLHF. The DNA of the CDR3 is TGTGCCAGCAGCTTGGACAGTAGGAGGGTTTCAGGTTCACCCCTCCACTTT.

The chain links TRBV19 to TRBJ2-1; maybe TRBD2 (6 bases). In germline, CDR1 is LNHDA, CDR2 SQIVND (reference sequence). The CDR3 extends over 15 amino acids. Trimming shortened V by 1 base and J by 5 bases, and 12 bases separated the two germline ends. CDR3 bases: TGTGCCAGTAGTATAGTTGGGACTGGAAACAATGAGCAGTTCTTC. Protein sequence: CASSIVGTGNNEQFF.

The CDR3 sequence: CASSVLGWAGATDTQYF. CDR3 nucleotide sequence: TGTGCCAGCAGCGTACTTGGTTGGGCGGGAGCTACAGATACGCAGTATTTT. This chain connects TRBV9 to TRBJ2-3; 7 bases are shared with TRBD2. This CDR3 is built from 17 residues. In germline, CDR1 is SGDLS, CDR2 YYNGEE. The J segment lost 3 bases and the V segment lost 1 base, leaving 11 bases of the junction unmatched.

The rearrangement joins TRBV10-2 to TRBJ1-2; D is unresolved. V gave up 3 bases and J gave up 5 bases, with 13 bases separating them. CDR3 length: 14 residues. The germline V gene has CDR1 WSHSY and CDR2 SAAADI. The CDR3 loop reads CASSDGGSGYGYTF. CDR3 nucleotide sequence: TGCGCCAGCAGTGACGGTGGCTCGGGGTATGGCTACACCTTC.

This sequence joins TRBV19 and TRBJ1-5, with D tentatively TRBD1 (6 bases). The germline gives CDR1 LNHDA, CDR2 SQIVND (reference sequence). CDR3 length equals 13 residues. The V end lost 6 bases, the J end lost 7 bases, and 13 bases lay between the germline ends. This chain's CDR3 is CASRTGSGQPQHF. The CDR3 DNA reads as TGTGCCAGTAGGACAGGTTCTGGACAGCCCCAGCATTTT.

The chain is built from TRBV6-1 and TRBJ1-3, with no clear D. Trimming removed 1 base at V and 3 bases at J, with 10 bases between. Germline CDR1 and CDR2: MNHNS and SASEGT. This CDR3 comprises 15 residues. The CDR3 is CASSEGGNLGNTIYF. For the CDR3, the DNA is TGTGCCAGCAGTGAAGGCGGGAATCTTGGAAACACCATATATTTT.

The chain has TRBV10-3 and TRBJ2-1; D may be TRBD2 (6 bases). The CDR3 runs 16 residues. Germline lookup yields CDR1 ENHRY and CDR2 SYGVKD. The V end was cut by 0 bases, the J end by 7 bases, with 16 bases between. The CDR3 DNA sequence: TGTGCCATCAGTGAGTCGACCGGAGGGCGTGGGAATGAGCAGTTCTTC. It codes for CAISESTGGRGNEQFF.

This rearrangement joins TRBV5-1 to TRBJ2-1, with 9 nucleotides matching TRBD2. The length of the CDR3 is 15 residues. Germline lookup yields CDR1 SGHRS and CDR2 YFSETQ. Trimming at V came to 5 bases and at J to 0 bases, leaving 3 bases not matched to a gene. The CDR3 DNA follows: TGCGCCAGCAGACTAGCGGGTAGCTCCTACAATGAGCAGTTCTTC. As protein: CASRLAGSSYNEQFF.

V is TRBV5-4 and J is TRBJ2-3; 12 bases align to TRBD2. Germline V gene lookup returns CDR1 SGHNT and CDR2 YYREEE (reference sequence). The V and J ends lost 4 bases and 5 bases, in that order; junction bases with no gene match: 14. CDR3 length: 18 residues. The CDR3 protein is CASSQSSLAGGPVDTQYF. The CDR3 DNA is TGTGCCAGCAGCCAGTCGAGTCTAGCGGGAGGGCCGGTAGATACGCAGTATTTT. The full variable domain, its missing parts supplied by reference TRBV5-4 and TRBJ2-3, is ETGVTQSPTHLIKTRGQQVTLRCSSQSGHNTVSWYQQALGQGPQFIFQYYREEENGRGNFPPRFSGLQFPNYSSELNVNALELDDSALYLCASSQSSLAGGPVDTQYFGPGTRLTVL.

The chain carries TRBV6-5 and TRBJ2-5; 9 bases are shared with TRBD1. The CDR3 spans 14 residues. The V gene's germline CDR1 is MNHEY and CDR2 SVGAGI. The trim removed 7 bases at V and 7 bases at J, leaving 10 bases unmatched. CDR3 protein: CASTGQGISGTQYF. CDR3 nucleotides: TGTGCCAGCACCGGACAGGGGATTAGTGGGACCCAGTACTTC.

The V gene is TRBV9, the J gene TRBJ1-3; D is perhaps TRBD1 (5 bases). V dropped 0 bases and J dropped 8 bases, with 12 bases sitting between them. Germline V CDR1 and CDR2: SGDLS, YYNGEE. The CDR3 is 14 residues long. Here the CDR3 reads CASSVEDTRYTIYF. Here the CDR3 DNA reads TGTGCCAGCAGCGTAGAGGACACGCGGTACACCATATATTTT.

This chain uses TRBV4-2 with TRBJ2-7; D gene unclear. Germline V CDR1 and CDR2: LGHNA, YNFKEQ. Trimming stripped 6 bases from V and 0 bases from J, with 3 bases between. This CDR3 region has 11 residues. The CDR3: CASSRSYEQYF. Here the CDR3 DNA reads TGTGCCAGCAGTCGCTCCTACGAGCAGTACTTC.

The chain combines TRBV28 with TRBJ1-1; D possibly corresponds to TRBD1 (5 bases). Germline CDR1 and CDR2: MDHEN and SYDVKM. The germline V and J ends were trimmed by 2 bases and 5 bases, with 12 bases remaining between them. CDR3 size: 14 residues. CDR3 protein: CASSLRPEGTEAFF. Here the CDR3 DNA reads TGTGCCAGCAGTTTACGACCGGAGGGGACTGAAGCTTTCTTT. Filled out from reference TRBV28 and TRBJ1-1, the complete variable domain reads DVKVTQSSRYLVKRTGEKVFLECVQDMDHENMFWYRQDPGLGLRLIYFSYDVKMKEKGDIPEGYSVSREKKERFSLILESASTNQTSMYLCASSLRPEGTEAFFGQGTRLTVV.

In this sample, this clone turned up once. V gene TRBV7-9 combines with J gene TRBJ1-4, with D hard to call. With 2 bases removed from V and 0 bases from J, the gap between germline ends came to 4 bases. The germline V gene has CDR1 SEHNR and CDR2 FQNEAQ (reference sequence). The CDR3 contains 14 residues. This CDR3 is CASSLLATNEKLFF. The CDR3 nucleotides read TGTGCCAGCAGCTTACTAGCAACTAATGAAAAACTGTTTTTT.

The gene calls are TRBV3-1 (or the pseudogene TRBV3-2) and TRBJ1-6; D uncertain. The V gene's germline CDR1 is LGHDT and CDR2 YNNKEL (reference sequence). CDR3 length equals 15 residues. V was clipped by 4 bases and J by 5 bases, with 12 bases between them. The CDR3 here is CASSPKSGDNSPLHF. The CDR3 DNA follows: TGTGCCAGCAGCCCCAAGTCCGGTGATAATTCACCCCTCCACTTT.

The chain uses TRBV27 and TRBJ1-6, with TRBD1 as a possible D gene (5 bases). Per germline, CDR1 MNHEY and CDR2 SMNVEV (reference sequence). CDR3 size: 18 residues. Trimming took 6 bases from V and 10 from J, leaving 28 bases between them. The CDR3 is CASRVGYRGSWANSPLHF. CDR3 sequence (DNA): TGTGCCAGCAGAGTGGGGTATCGGGGGTCTTGGGCGAACTCACCCCTCCACTTT.

This chain connects TRBV30 to TRBJ1-5, with D possibly being TRBD1 (5 bases). V dropped 4 bases and J dropped 2 bases, with 12 bases sitting between them. CDR3 length equals 14 residues. Germline CDR1 reads GTSNPN; CDR2 reads SVGIG (reference sequence). CDR3 in amino acids: CAWNSRGGNQPQHF. As DNA, the CDR3 is TGTGCCTGGAACTCCCGGGGGGGCAATCAGCCCCAGCATTTT.

V usage is TRBV5-1 and J usage is TRBJ2-2; TRBD2 might be the D (6 bases). Trimming shortened V by 0 bases and J by 7 bases, and 10 bases separated the two germline ends. This CDR3 spans 14 amino acids. The germline V gene encodes CDR1 SGHRS and CDR2 YFSETQ. The CDR3 here is CASSLGVGSGELFF. The CDR3 DNA is TGCGCCAGCAGCTTGGGAGTCGGGAGCGGGGAGCTGTTTTTT. The whole variable domain, remainder taken from reference TRBV5-1 and TRBJ2-2, is KAGVTQTPRYLIKTRGQQVTLSCSPISGHRSVSWYQQTPGQGLQFLFEYFSETQRNKGNFPGRFSGRQFSNSRSEMNVSTLELGDSALYLCASSLGVGSGELFFGEGSRLTVL.

This chain connects TRBV24-1 to TRBJ1-2; D might be TRBD1 (6 bases). The CDR3 runs to 16 residues. Trimming pared 4 bases from V and 8 bases from J, leaving 22 bases between. Germline V gene data show CDR1 as KGHDR and CDR2 as SFDVKD. CDR3 region: CATSDSTGQASYGYTF. In DNA form, the CDR3 reads TGTGCCACCAGTGACTCGACAGGACAAGCTTCATACGGCTACACCTTC.

The CDR3 DNA reads TGCGCCAGCAGCCAAGGGACAGGGTACGAGCAGTACTTC. This translates into CASSQGTGYEQYF. V and J are TRBV4-1 and TRBJ2-7; 8 bases are a match to TRBD1. Germline loops: CDR1 MGHRA, CDR2 YSYEKL. After removal of 1 base from V and 4 bases from J, the junction contained 0 bases not matched to a gene. The CDR3 sequence is 13 residues long.

V usage is TRBV10-3 and J usage is TRBJ1-2, with D tentatively TRBD1 (5 bases). Germline V gene sequence: CDR1 ENHRY, CDR2 SYGVKD. CDR3 size: 11 residues. The ends were cut back, 11 bases at V and 8 bases at J, with 15 bases in the middle. The DNA for the CDR3 is TGTGCCCTAAAATCCGGGGGGGGCTACACCTTC. It yields the protein CALKSGGGYTF.

The V and J genes are TRBV28 and TRBJ2-1; possible D gene TRBD2, 6 bases. The V end lost 6 bases, the J end lost 0 bases, and 9 bases lay between the germline ends. The CDR3 has 14 residues. From germline, CDR1 is MDHEN and CDR2 SYDVKM. CDR3 protein: CASSERASYNEQFF. In DNA, the CDR3 is TGTGCCAGCAGCGAGCGGGCCTCCTACAATGAGCAGTTCTTC.